Shown below are 7 T cell receptor beta chains from a single sample sequenced in a study of T cells in Graves' hyperthyroidism and ophthalmopathy. The TCR beta CDR3 regions underwent amplification using RNA transcripts as the source. The HTBI primer set drove a first-round RT-PCR of the TCR CDR3. One entry per CDR3 protein, called by TCRdb with MiXCR from the multiplex PCR reads. The data hold fewer than 400,000 distinct CDR3 sequences, with approximately 25% observed a single time. Source material: blood. Receptor source: a man aged 50 to 60 with Graves' hyperthyroidism.

This clonotype was recorded at least ten times. The chain joins TRBV11-2 to TRBJ2-7; 7 nucleotides agree with TRBD1. This CDR3 spans 14 amino acids. Germline values: CDR1 SGHAT, CDR2 FQNNGV. V was pared by 1 base and J by 3 bases, with 3 bases of the junction left unmatched. Written as DNA, the CDR3 is TGTGCCAGCAGCTTAGGACAGGGATTCTACGAGCAGTACTTC. This sequence encodes CASSLGQGFYEQYF.

This clonotype was recorded a few times. Compared with germline, one end of the junction differs, possibly owing to a read error. The chain uses TRBV6-1 and TRBJ1-2; D ambiguous. Germline V gives CDR1 MNHNS, CDR2 SASEGT. CDR3 size: 11 residues. The CDR3 DNA reads as TGTGCCGGCAGACGCGGTGGTGGCTACACCTTC. Its translation: CAGRRGGGYTF.

The chain combines TRBV6-1 with TRBJ2-7, with D unresolved. This CDR3 is built from 15 residues. Germline CDR1 is MNHNS and CDR2 is SASEGT. With 1 base removed from V and 2 bases from J, the gap between germline ends came to 12 bases. The CDR3, as DNA: TGTGCCAGCAGTGAAGGGCATTGGGCTCCCTACGAGCAGTACTTC. Its translation: CASSEGHWAPYEQYF.

This clonotype has just a few counts. The chain joins TRBV6-4 to TRBJ1-1; D may be TRBD1 (6 bases). Germline V gives CDR1 MRHNA, CDR2 SNTAGT. Trimming took 5 bases from V and 4 from J, leaving 11 bases between them. This CDR3 comprises 13 residues. CDR3 coding DNA: TGTGCCAGCAGTAGGGGGAAGAGCACTGAAGCTTTCTTT. This codes for CASSRGKSTEAFF.

This clonotype showed up just a few times. V is TRBV28 and J is TRBJ2-7; perhaps TRBD2 as D (6 bases). The CDR3 totals 15 residues. Germline loops: CDR1 MDHEN, CDR2 SYDVKM. V dropped 6 bases and J dropped 3 bases, with 18 bases sitting between them. This CDR3 reads CASSRPGLTIYEQYF. CDR3 DNA: TGTGCCAGCAGCCGACCGGGACTGACGATCTACGAGCAGTACTTC.

The chain links TRBV20-1 to TRBJ2-5, with 16 positions matching TRBD2. Germline assignment: CDR1 DFQATT and CDR2 SNEGSKA (reference sequence). This CDR3 contains 18 residues. V gave up 0 bases and J gave up 5 bases; unmatched junction bases: 9. The CDR3 nucleotides read TGCAGTGCTAGAGATAGGTCGGGACTAGCGGGAGGGAGTGAGACCCAGTACTTC. Translating gives CSARDRSGLAGGSETQYF.

CDR3 in amino acids: CASRPTSGGTYEQYF. CDR3 nucleotide sequence: TGTGCCAGCAGGCCCACTAGCGGAGGAACCTACGAGCAGTACTTC. This rearrangement joins TRBV2 to TRBJ2-7; 8 bases align to TRBD2. The V gene's germline CDR1 is SNHLY and CDR2 FYNNEI. V was pared by 6 bases and J by 2 bases, with 9 bases of the junction left unmatched. The CDR3 extends over 15 amino acids.